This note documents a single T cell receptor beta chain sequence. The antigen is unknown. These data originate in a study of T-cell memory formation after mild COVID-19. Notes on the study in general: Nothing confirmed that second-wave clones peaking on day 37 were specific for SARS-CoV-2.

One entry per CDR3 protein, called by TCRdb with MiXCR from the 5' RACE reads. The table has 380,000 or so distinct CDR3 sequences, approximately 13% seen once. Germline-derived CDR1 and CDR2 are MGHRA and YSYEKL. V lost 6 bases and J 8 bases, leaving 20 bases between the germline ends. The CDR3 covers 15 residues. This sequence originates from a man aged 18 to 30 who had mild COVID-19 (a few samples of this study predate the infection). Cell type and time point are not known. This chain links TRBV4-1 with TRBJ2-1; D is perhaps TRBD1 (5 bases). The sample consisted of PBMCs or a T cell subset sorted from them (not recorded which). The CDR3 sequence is CASRAIGTGGYEQFF. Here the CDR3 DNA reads TGCGCCAGCAGAGCAATAGGAACAGGCGGTTATGAGCAGTTCTTC.